The clone carrying this T cell receptor beta chain is a singleton in its sample. V dropped 0 bases and J dropped 7; count of bases not matched to a gene: 10. This CDR3 contains 17 residues. CDR1 and CDR2 from the germline V gene are ENHRY and SYGVKD. The data derive from a study of blood T cell repertoires in COVID-19. The wider study: Collection of acute and convalescent COVID-19 samples took place in the United States, Italy and Spain. Sample material is recorded as cDNA or gDNA derived from T cells, B-cell-depleted T cells, or PBMCs.

Original methodology: For nucleated cells, counts were estimated from reference gene primer amplification. Sequencing was performed with immunoSEQ multiplex PCR; in TCRdb, only in-frame clones are kept and a portion is missing. V and J calls and clone size are given by that table; D and trimming were obtained from the DNA. The sample holds 170,000 or so clones, around nine tenths seen once. The TCR sequence derives from a man aged 50 or older with acute or convalescent COVID-19. The specimen sequenced was peripheral blood. The chain has TRBV10-3 and TRBJ1-2; 11 nucleotides line up with TRBD1. Here the CDR3 DNA reads TGTGCCATCAGTGAGTCAGCGAGGACAGGGGGCCGGGGTGGCTACACCTTC. Its protein product is CAISESARTGGRGGYTF.